This record concerns one T cell receptor beta chain sequence. The data derive from a study of blood T cell repertoires in COVID-19. Here immunoSEQ multiplex PCR was the method, and the copy in TCRdb shows in-frame clones only, minus some. The data hold approximately 200,000 clones, with around 79% observed a single time. CDR1 is SGHRS, CDR2 YFSETQ, per germline. Trimming removed 6 bases from V and 5 bases from J, with 14 bases in between. This CDR3 contains 13 residues. The sequencing sample was made of peripheral blood. This sequence joins TRBV5-1 and TRBJ1-1; the D is unclear. The receptor was derived from a woman in her thirties or forties with COVID-19, enrolled during active disease. CDR3 nucleotide sequence: TGCGCCAGCAAAGACCCCGGCGGGACTGAAGCTTTCTTT. Its translation is CASKDPGGTEAFF. Combining the CDR3 with reference TRBV5-1 and TRBJ1-1 gives the whole variable domain KAGVTQTPRYLIKTRGQQVTLSCSPISGHRSVSWYQQTPGQGLQFLFEYFSETQRNKGNFPGRFSGRQFSNSRSEMNVSTLELGDSALYLCASKDPGGTEAFFGQGTRLTVV.